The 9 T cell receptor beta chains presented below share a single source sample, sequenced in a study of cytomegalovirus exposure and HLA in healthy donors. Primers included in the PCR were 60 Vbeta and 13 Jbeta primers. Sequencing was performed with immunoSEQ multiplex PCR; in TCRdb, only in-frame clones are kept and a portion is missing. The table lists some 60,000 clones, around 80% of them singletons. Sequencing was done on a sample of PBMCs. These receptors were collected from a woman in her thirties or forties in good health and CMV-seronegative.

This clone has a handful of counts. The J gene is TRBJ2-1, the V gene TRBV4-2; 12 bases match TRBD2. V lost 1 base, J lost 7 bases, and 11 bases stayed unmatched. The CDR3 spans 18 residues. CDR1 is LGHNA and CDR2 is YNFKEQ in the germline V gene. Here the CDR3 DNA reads TGTGCCAGCAGCCAAGGCCTCCGGACTAGCGGGAATTGGAATGAGCAGTTCTTC. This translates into CASSQGLRTSGNWNEQFF.

The CDR3 sequence is CASSQDHNQPQHF. CDR3 in DNA: TGCGCCAGCAGCCAAGACCACAATCAGCCCCAGCATTTT. The V gene is TRBV4-3, the J gene TRBJ1-5; D is unclear. The CDR3 is made up of 13 amino acids. CDR1 is LGHNA and CDR2 is YSLEER in the germline V gene. V was pared by 0 bases and J by 3 bases, with 3 bases between.

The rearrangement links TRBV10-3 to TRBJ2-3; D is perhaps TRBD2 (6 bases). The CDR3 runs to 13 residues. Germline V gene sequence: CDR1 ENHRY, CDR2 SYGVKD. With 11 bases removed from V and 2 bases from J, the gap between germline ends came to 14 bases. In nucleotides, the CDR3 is TGTGCCTCATCGGGAGTGACCACAGATACGCAGTATTTT. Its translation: CASSGVTTDTQYF.

The CDR3 coding sequence is TGTGCCAGCAGTGACTCTAGCGGCTCCTACAATGAGCAGTTCTTC. Encoded protein: CASSDSSGSYNEQFF. V usage is TRBV6-4 and J usage is TRBJ2-1, with D perhaps TRBD2 (6 bases). The CDR3 is 15 residues long. V was pared by 0 bases and J by 0 bases, with 6 bases between. Per germline, CDR1 MRHNA and CDR2 SNTAGT.

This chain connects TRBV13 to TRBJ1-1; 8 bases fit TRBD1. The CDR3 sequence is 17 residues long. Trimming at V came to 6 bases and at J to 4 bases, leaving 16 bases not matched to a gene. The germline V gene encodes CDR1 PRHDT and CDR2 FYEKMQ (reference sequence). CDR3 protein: CASRLRQGLFSSTEAFF. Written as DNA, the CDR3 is TGTGCCAGCAGGTTACGACAGGGGCTCTTCTCTAGCACTGAAGCTTTCTTT. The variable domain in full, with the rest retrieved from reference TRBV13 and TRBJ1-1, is AAGVIQSPRHLIKEKRETATLKCYPIPRHDTVYWYQQGPGQDPQFLISFYEKMQSDKGSIPDRFSAQQFSDYHSELNMSSLELGDSALYFCASRLRQGLFSSTEAFFGQGTRLTVV.

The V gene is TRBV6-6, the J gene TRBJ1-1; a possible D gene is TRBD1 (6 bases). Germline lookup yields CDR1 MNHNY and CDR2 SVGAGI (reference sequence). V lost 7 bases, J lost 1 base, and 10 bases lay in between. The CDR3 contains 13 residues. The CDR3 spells CASITQGNTEAFF. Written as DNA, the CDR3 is TGTGCCAGCATCACACAGGGGAACACTGAAGCTTTCTTT.

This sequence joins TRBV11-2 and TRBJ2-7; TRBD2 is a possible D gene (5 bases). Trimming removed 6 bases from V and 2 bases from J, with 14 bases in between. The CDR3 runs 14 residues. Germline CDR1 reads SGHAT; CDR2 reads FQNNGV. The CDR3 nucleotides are TGTGCCAGCAGTACAACGGACGGGACCTACGAGCAGTACTTC. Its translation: CASSTTDGTYEQYF.

CDR3 loop: CASATIFYGYTF. The CDR3 DNA follows: TGTGCCAGCGCGACTATTTTCTATGGCTACACCTTC. This rearrangement joins TRBV28 to TRBJ1-2; no definite D call. V was pared by 8 bases and J by 4 bases, with 11 bases between. The CDR3 spans 12 residues. Germline V gene lookup returns CDR1 MDHEN and CDR2 SYDVKM.

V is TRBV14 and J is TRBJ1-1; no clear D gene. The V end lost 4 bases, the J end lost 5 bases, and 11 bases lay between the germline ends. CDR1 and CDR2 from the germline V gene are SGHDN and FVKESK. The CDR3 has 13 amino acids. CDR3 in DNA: TGTGCCAGCAGCCCTACGGCGGGGACTGAAGCTTTCTTT. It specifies CASSPTAGTEAFF.